A single TCR beta chain is shown here with its context. The sample belongs to a study of blood T cell repertoires in COVID-19. Turning to the study itself: What the recovered Cohort 3 donors had was two negative PCRs, clearance, or symptom resolution. Sample material is recorded as cDNA or gDNA derived from T cells, B-cell-depleted T cells, or PBMCs.

The cohort comprised adults aged 18 to 89 years residing in about two dozen US areas. The protocol was immunoSEQ multiplex PCR, while the TCRdb copy is restricted to in-frame clones and leaves out a portion. Here the sample spans a few hundred thousand clones, 85% to 90% being singletons. CDR1 and CDR2 (germline): MNHEY, SVGAGI. The V gene lost 4 bases and the J gene lost 0 bases, with 13 bases spanning the gap. The CDR3 sequence is 15 residues long. The sequence was collected from a woman aged 60 to 75 in a cohort exposed to, infected with or recovered from COVID-19 (not recorded which). The specimen sequenced was PBMCs or T cells enriched from blood (not recorded which). This chain links TRBV6-5 with TRBJ2-7; TRBD1 is a possible D gene (8 bases). This CDR3 is CASSLQGGSSYEQYF. The CDR3 DNA reads TGTGCCAGCAGTTTACAGGGGGGGAGCTCCTACGAGCAGTACTTC.